What follows are 7 T cell receptor beta chains derived from one specimen sequenced in a study of shared clonotypes between healthy human individuals (dated by TCRdb to 2019 to 2021). CD8 naive samples were obtained by positive selection for CCR7 among CD45RO-negative cells, yielding a CD45RA+CCR7+ population from which TemRA cells were excluded. The library relied on the immunoSEQ multiplex PCR assay. TCRdb provides this immuneACCESS table in a form limited to in-frame rearrangements. Some clones are lacking; in checked studies, under half of them reflect an unresolved V gene, and why the rest are absent is not known. This sample has about 2.1 million clones in its table, and about 92% of those were observed once. Together, the top ten hold approximately 1.7% of the sample. Specimen: naive CD8+ T cells from PBMCs. Sample cell subset or site, as interpreted from the label and publication: CD45RA+CCR7+. The source of these receptors is a man aged 18 to 29 in good health. Some clones in this sample may be carry-over from other donors' samples.

The chain has TRBV25-1 and TRBJ1-4, with 7 bases aligning to TRBD1. The CDR3 sequence is 14 residues long. Germline CDR1 reads MGHDK; CDR2 reads SYGVNS. Unmatched junction bases numbered 5, after V lost 2 bases and J lost 8 bases. Here the CDR3 reads CASSERGGQEKLFF. The DNA of the CDR3 is TGTGCCAGCAGTGAACGAGGGGGCCAAGAAAAACTGTTTTTT.

The gene calls are TRBV4-3 and TRBJ1-1; TRBD1 matches at 9 bases. This CDR3 has 15 amino acids. V shed 1 base and J 6 bases; nucleotides not matched to a gene: 6. The germline gives CDR1 LGHNA, CDR2 YSLEER. Here the CDR3 reads CASSQGTGVGAEAFF. CDR3 bases: TGCGCCAGCAGCCAAGGGACAGGGGTTGGAGCTGAAGCTTTCTTT.

The chain couples TRBV28 to TRBJ1-5, with D hard to call. Germline CDR1 is MDHEN and CDR2 is SYDVKM. V lost 3 bases and J lost 5, with 11 bases in between. The CDR3 is 14 amino acids. The CDR3 DNA reads TGTGCCAGCAGTTTCGACGACAACTATCAGCCCCAGCATTTT. Its protein is CASSFDDNYQPQHF. The variable domain in full, completed from reference TRBV28 and TRBJ1-5, reads DVKVTQSSRYLVKRTGEKVFLECVQDMDHENMFWYRQDPGLGLRLIYFSYDVKMKEKGDIPEGYSVSREKKERFSLILESASTNQTSMYLCASSFDDNYQPQHFGDGTRLSIL.

The chain recombines TRBV7-9 with TRBJ1-1; 11 positions match TRBD1. V shed 3 bases and J 5 bases; nucleotides not matched to a gene: 5. Looked up from germline, CDR1 is SEHNR and CDR2 is FQNEAQ (reference sequence). There are 15 residues in the CDR3. CDR3 nucleotide sequence: TGTGCCAGCAGCTTGGGACAGGGGGTTTGGACTGAAGCTTTCTTT. Translation gives CASSLGQGVWTEAFF.

The chain joins TRBV13 to TRBJ1-2; D is undetermined. V lost 1 base and J 4 bases, leaving 10 bases between the germline ends. CDR3 length: 14 amino acids. Germline loops: CDR1 PRHDT, CDR2 FYEKMQ (reference sequence). In DNA, the CDR3 is TGTGCCAGCAGCTTAGAGATCAGTCTCTATGGCTACACCTTC. It translates to CASSLEISLYGYTF.

This chain joins TRBV6-1 and TRBJ2-1; 13 bases agree with TRBD2. CDR1 and CDR2 from the germline V gene are MNHNS and SASEGT. This CDR3 comprises 17 residues. J gave up 6 bases and V 4 bases, and 9 bases lay outside the gene matches. The CDR3, as DNA: TGTGCCAGCAGTGCCTTTGGGACTAGCGGGATAGGCAATGAGCAGTTCTTC. The encoded protein is CASSAFGTSGIGNEQFF.

The chain uses TRBV30 and TRBJ1-1; D is undetermined. The CDR3 is 10 residues long. V gave up 4 bases and J gave up 7 bases, with 7 bases separating them. Germline V lookup: CDR1 GTSNPN, CDR2 SVGIG (reference sequence). CDR3 sequence reads: CAWIEIEAFF. CDR3 nucleotide sequence: TGTGCCTGGATCGAAATTGAAGCTTTCTTT.